The 25 T cell receptor beta chains listed next were all sequenced from one sample in a study of cytomegalovirus exposure and HLA in healthy donors. The primer mix had 60 Vbeta and 13 Jbeta primers. Clones were sequenced by immunoSEQ multiplex PCR, and TCRdb holds only the in-frame ones, with some missing. The profile covers 40,000 or so clones, with roughly 76% appearing a single time and about 8% taken by the ten largest. Sequenced sample: PBMCs. These receptors originate from a woman aged 30 to 39 in good health and CMV-seropositive.

The rearrangement joins TRBV19 to TRBJ2-1, with TRBD2 matching over 7 bases. V lost 3 bases and J lost 9; bases outside the gene matches: 14. CDR3 length equals 16 residues. The germline V gene encodes CDR1 LNHDA and CDR2 SQIVND (reference sequence). In DNA, the CDR3 is TGTGCCAGTAGTATGGTGTCTAGCGGACCACAAGGTGAGCAGTTCTTC. This codes for CASSMVSSGPQGEQFF. Looking up the rest from reference TRBV19 and TRBJ2-1 gives the full variable domain: DGGITQSPKYLFRKEGQNVTLSCEQNLNHDAMYWYRQDPGQGLRLIYYSQIVNDFQKGDIAEGYSVSREKKESFPLTVTSAQKNPTAFYLCASSMVSSGPQGEQFFGPGTRLTVL.

The J gene is TRBJ1-2, the V gene TRBV10-3; 9 bases agree with TRBD1. CDR1 and CDR2 (germline): ENHRY, SYGVKD. V lost 3 bases to trimming and J lost 4 bases; unmatched junction nucleotides: 6. The CDR3 contains 15 residues. For the CDR3, the DNA is TGTGCCATCAGTGAAAGGGACAGGGTATTCTATGGCTACACCTTC. Translated: CAISERDRVFYGYTF.

The V call is TRBV11-2, the J call TRBJ2-1; a possible D gene is TRBD2 (5 bases). CDR1 and CDR2 from the germline V gene are SGHAT and FQNNGV. The V gene lost 5 bases and the J gene lost 4 bases, with 15 bases spanning the gap. CDR3 length: 15 amino acids. CDR3 nucleotides: TGTGCCAGCAGCAGCCGGGATCTCTTTTACAATGAGCAGTTCTTC. Protein: CASSSRDLFYNEQFF.

The J gene is TRBJ2-3, the V gene TRBV28; 8 bases agree with TRBD1. The V gene's germline CDR1 is MDHEN and CDR2 SYDVKM. The CDR3 contains 13 residues. V shed 5 bases and J 5 bases; nucleotides not matched to a gene: 3. CDR3 nucleotides: TGTGCCAGCAGTCGGGGACAGGAAGATACGCAGTATTTT. It is translated as CASSRGQEDTQYF.

V and J are TRBV7-6 and TRBJ2-5; 9 bases are shared with TRBD2. Germline V lookup: CDR1 SGHVS, CDR2 FNYEAQ. This CDR3 has 14 amino acids. V lost 4 bases to trimming and J lost 3 bases; unmatched junction nucleotides: 3. CDR3 sequence reads: CASSSGTSKETQYF. CDR3 nucleotides: TGTGCCAGCAGCTCAGGGACTAGCAAAGAGACCCAGTACTTC. The full variable domain, completed using reference TRBV7-6 and TRBJ2-5, is GAGVSQSPRYKVTKRGQDVALRCDPISGHVSLYWYRQALGQGPEFLTYFNYEAQQDKSGLPNDRFSAERPEGSISTLTIQRTEQRDSAMYRCASSSGTSKETQYFGPGTRLLVL.

The V call is TRBV6-1, the J call TRBJ2-7; D is ambiguous. The CDR3 sequence is 13 residues long. Germline CDR1 and CDR2: MNHNS and SASEGT. The V and J ends lost 1 base and 3 bases respectively, with 7 bases between them. CDR3: CASSEVPYYEQYF. CDR3 DNA: TGTGCCAGCAGTGAAGTCCCTTACTACGAGCAGTACTTC.

The genes are TRBV18 and TRBJ2-1, with D possibly being TRBD1 (6 bases). Looked up from germline, CDR1 is KGHSH and CDR2 is LQKENI. The CDR3 has 15 residues. Trimming shortened V by 2 bases and J by 7 bases, and 15 bases separated the two germline ends. The CDR3 protein is CASSPFGGETNEQFF. The CDR3 nucleotides are TGTGCCAGCTCACCATTTGGGGGCGAGACAAATGAGCAGTTCTTC.

A few counts support this clone. V is TRBV19 and J is TRBJ1-1; D might be TRBD1 (5 bases). The length of the CDR3 is 14 residues. Per germline, CDR1 LNHDA and CDR2 SQIVND (reference sequence). With 2 bases removed from V and 3 bases from J, the gap between germline ends came to 10 bases. CDR3 nucleotides: TGTGCCAGTAGTATAACAGGAGAGTACACTGAAGCTTTCTTT. This encodes CASSITGEYTEAFF.

The chain has TRBV10-3 and TRBJ1-1; D gene ambiguous. V was trimmed by 4 bases and J by 0 bases, leaving 6 bases between them. Germline CDR1 reads ENHRY; CDR2 reads SYGVKD. CDR3 length: 13 residues. The CDR3 here is CAISVDMNTEAFF. In DNA, the CDR3 is TGTGCCATCAGTGTCGACATGAACACTGAAGCTTTCTTT.

The J gene is TRBJ1-2, the V gene TRBV5-1; tentative D call: TRBD1 (5 bases). Trimming shortened V by 3 bases and J by 7 bases, and 13 bases separated the two germline ends. CDR3 length equals 13 residues. CDR1 SGHRS and CDR2 YFSETQ come from the germline V gene. CDR3 loop: CASSSIQASGYTF. CDR3 nucleotide sequence: TGCGCCAGCAGCTCAATACAGGCTAGTGGCTACACCTTC.

This sequence joins TRBV7-2 and TRBJ1-2, with a weak D call TRBD1 (6 bases). Germline V gene sequence: CDR1 SGHTA, CDR2 FQGNSA. V gave up 4 bases and J gave up 4 bases, with 16 bases separating them. The CDR3 extends over 15 amino acids. CDR3 sequence reads: CASSSTSGHPYGYTF. The CDR3 bases are TGTGCCAGCAGCTCAACATCGGGACACCCCTATGGCTACACCTTC.

The J gene is TRBJ1-1, the V gene TRBV4-1; TRBD1 is a possible D gene (6 bases). CDR3 length equals 15 residues. Trimming shortened V by 2 bases and J by 1 base, and 11 bases separated the two germline ends. Germline CDR1 MGHRA, CDR2 YSYEKL. The CDR3 reads CASSQPDSQNTEAFF. In nucleotides, the CDR3 is TGCGCCAGCAGCCAACCGGACAGTCAGAACACTGAAGCTTTCTTT.

This clone was counted between two and nine times. The chain has TRBV18 and TRBJ2-7, with 8 bases matching TRBD1. The CDR3 is made up of 14 amino acids. Germline V gives CDR1 KGHSH, CDR2 LQKENI. Trimming cost V 3 bases and J 7 bases; bases outside gene matches: 8. CDR3 region: CASSPGQGAGEQYF. Here the CDR3 DNA reads TGTGCCAGCTCACCTGGGCAGGGGGCTGGGGAGCAGTACTTC. Full variable domain (outside the CDR3, taken from reference TRBV18 and TRBJ2-7): NAGVMQNPRHLVRRRGQEARLRCSPMKGHSHVYWYRQLPEEGLKFMVYLQKENIIDESGMPKERFSAEFPKEGPSILRIQQVVRGDSAAYFCASSPGQGAGEQYFGPGTRLTVT.

V is TRBV7-9 and J is TRBJ1-1; 9 bases match TRBD1. Germline V CDR1 and CDR2: SEHNR, FQNEAQ (reference sequence). V shed 5 bases, J shed 7 bases, and the junction held 5 bases outside the gene matches. The CDR3 length is 13 residues. CDR3 protein: CASSLTGGIEAFF. The CDR3 nucleotides are TGTGCCAGCAGCCTCACAGGGGGCATTGAAGCTTTCTTT.

For this clone: A junction end diverges from the germline sequence, so it may reflect a read error. The rearrangement links TRBV6-5 to TRBJ1-2; 9 bases are shared with TRBD1. In germline, CDR1 is MNHEY, CDR2 SVGAGI. The length of the CDR3 is 15 residues. The CDR3 reads CASRKTTGGLYGYPF. The CDR3 coding sequence is TGTGCCAGCAGGAAGACGACAGGGGGTCTCTATGGCTACCCCTTC.

The gene calls are TRBV25-1 and TRBJ2-5, with TRBD1 identical over 8 bases. The CDR3 consists of 15 residues. V was pared by 5 bases and J by 4 bases, with 9 bases of the junction left unmatched. Germline-derived CDR1 and CDR2 are MGHDK and SYGVNS. CDR3 loop: CASSRRDRLGETQYF. DNA of the CDR3: TGTGCCAGCAGTAGGCGGGACAGGTTAGGAGAGACCCAGTACTTC.

V is TRBV18 and J is TRBJ2-1; 9 bases line up with TRBD2. The CDR3 length is 18 residues. Germline values: CDR1 KGHSH, CDR2 LQKENI. Trimming removed 1 base from V and 0 bases from J; junction bases left unmatched: 7. CDR3 in DNA: TGTGCCAGCTCACCACTGAGGACTAGCGTCAGCTCCTACAATGAGCAGTTCTTC. It encodes CASSPLRTSVSSYNEQFF.

This chain joins TRBV27 and TRBJ2-3, with D perhaps matching TRBD2 (5 bases). Germline assignment: CDR1 MNHEY and CDR2 SMNVEV (reference sequence). Trimming removed 8 bases from V and 2 bases from J, with 11 bases in between. CDR3 length: 13 residues. In DNA form, the CDR3 reads TGTGCCAGCCGGCTCGGGAACACAGATACGCAGTATTTT. Translation gives CASRLGNTDTQYF.

This chain links TRBV5-4 with TRBJ2-1, with D tentatively TRBD1 (6 bases). The CDR3 is 14 amino acids. Germline V gene lookup returns CDR1 SGHNT and CDR2 YYREEE (reference sequence). V was cut by 1 base and J by 2 bases, with 7 bases left in between. DNA for the CDR3: TGTGCCAGCAGCTTGACAGGGCCCTACAATGAGCAGTTCTTC. Encoded protein: CASSLTGPYNEQFF.

The genes are TRBV28 and TRBJ1-5, with D possibly matching TRBD1 (6 bases). In germline, CDR1 is MDHEN, CDR2 SYDVKM. The CDR3 sequence is 15 residues long. Trimming left V 5 bases short and J 7 bases short, with 18 bases between. In DNA form, the CDR3 reads TGTGCCAGCAGTCGATATGAGGACAGAAGACAGCCCCAGCATTTT. Protein product: CASSRYEDRRQPQHF.

This chain uses TRBV28 with TRBJ2-2; D is unclear. Germline V CDR1 and CDR2: MDHEN, SYDVKM. Trimming left V 3 bases short and J 2 bases short, with 10 bases between. There are 15 residues in the CDR3. The CDR3 loop reads CASSLRPRNTGELFF. CDR3 nucleotide sequence: TGTGCCAGCAGTTTGAGGCCTAGAAACACCGGGGAGCTGTTTTTT.

The chain has TRBV7-9 and TRBJ1-2, with 8 bases matching TRBD1. The CDR3 length is 14 residues. Germline assignment: CDR1 SEHNR and CDR2 FQNEAQ (reference sequence). V lost 4 bases to trimming and J lost 8 bases; unmatched junction nucleotides: 9. The chain's CDR3 is CASSSRQGLGGYTF. CDR3 nucleotides: TGTGCCAGCAGCTCCCGACAGGGGCTAGGGGGCTACACCTTC.

The chain recombines TRBV15 with TRBJ2-5, with 8 bases matching TRBD1. Germline V gene lookup returns CDR1 LNHNV and CDR2 YYDKDF (reference sequence). The CDR3 is made up of 14 amino acids. V lost 5 bases, J lost 4 bases, and 6 bases stayed unmatched. CDR3 DNA sequence: TGTGCCACCAGCGACAGGGGATTCGGAGAGACCCAGTACTTC. Its protein product is CATSDRGFGETQYF. The full variable domain, with the rest looked up from reference TRBV15 and TRBJ2-5, is DAMVIQNPRYQVTQFGKPVTLSCSQTLNHNVMYWYQQKSSQAPKLLFHYYDKDFNNEADTPDNFQSRRPNTSFCFLDIRSPGLGDTAMYLCATSDRGFGETQYFGPGTRLLVL.

This clone was picked up a small number of times. This chain connects TRBV7-3 to TRBJ2-3; 10 bases match TRBD2. This CDR3 spans 16 amino acids. Germline CDR1 SGHTA, CDR2 FQGTGA. V lost 5 bases, J lost 3 bases, and 8 bases stayed unmatched. In nucleotides, the CDR3 is TGTGCCAGCAGCGCCGCTAGCGGGAGTTCGACAGATACGCAGTATTTT. It encodes CASSAASGSSTDTQYF.

This sequence joins TRBV28 and TRBJ2-1; 10 bases are shared with TRBD1. The germline CDR1 and CDR2 sequences are MDHEN and SYDVKM. V dropped 6 bases and J dropped 4; count of bases not matched to a gene: 6. This CDR3 has 15 amino acids. This CDR3 is CASRSGTGAYNEQFF. The CDR3 nucleotides read TGTGCCAGCAGGTCCGGGACAGGGGCTTACAATGAGCAGTTCTTC.